This entry concerns a single TCR beta chain. The antigen is unknown. This entry belongs to a study of OX40 agonist ivuxolimab in advanced cancers. Study overall: The drug used for patients, ivuxolimab, was an agonistic anti-OX40 (CD134) antibody. Points from the study as a whole: Expanded clones were, on average, more numerous in CD8+ T cells than in CD4+.

Autoimmune disease history or systemic immunosuppression excluded patients. Generated by immunoSEQ multiplex PCR, the TCRdb table keeps only in-frame clones and is missing some. Here the sample spans 70,000 to 100,000 clones, 89% being singletons. Germline V gene lookup returns CDR1 LNHDA and CDR2 SQIVND (reference sequence). J was trimmed by 3 bases and V by 10 bases; bases with no gene match: 6. The CDR3 length is 13 residues. The specimen was CD4+ or CD8+ T cells sorted from blood, collected in a trial of the OX40 agonist ivuxolimab. The V and J genes are TRBV19 and TRBJ2-1; 7 bases fit TRBD1. This TCR was recovered from an adult with an advanced solid tumor such as melanoma, head and neck, liver or kidney cancer. The CDR3 protein is CATLGDSYNEQFF. For the CDR3, the DNA is TGTGCCACCCTGGGGGACAGCTACAATGAGCAGTTCTTC.